Listed here is a single TCR beta chain. Its antigen is still unknown. The data originate from a study of cytomegalovirus exposure and HLA in healthy donors. Study-wide findings and caveats: Reported performance of the classifier showed diagnosis of cytomegalovirus status with high specificity and sensitivity. TCR beta sequences numbering 15,000 to 20,000 were associated with HLA alleles at 0.05 false discovery rate in a later analysis. TCR sequences were mostly rare, though some public TCRs occurred in many donors.

Germline trimming cut 4 bases from V and 5 bases from J; bases unmatched to any gene: 7. The CDR3 length is 15 residues. CDR1 MGHRA and CDR2 YSYEKL come from the germline V gene. Primers included in the PCR were 60 Vbeta and 13 Jbeta primers. The table came from immunoSEQ multiplex PCR; TCRdb's copy has only in-frame clones and leaves some out. The sample has a few hundred thousand clones, approximately 91% seen once. Material: PBMCs. The V gene is TRBV4-1, the J gene TRBJ2-1, with TRBD2 identical over 8 bases. The sequence came from a girl aged 2 to 10 in good health and CMV-seronegative. The CDR3: CASSPAGGPNNEQFF. CDR3 nucleotides: TGCGCCAGCAGCCCCGCGGGGGGACCCAACAATGAGCAGTTCTTC.